The clone carrying this T cell receptor (beta chain) was seen a handful of times. This entry comes from a study of blood T cell repertoires in COVID-19. As for the study in general: Samples came from the United States, Italy and Spain, spanning acute and convalescent COVID-19. T cells, B-cell-depleted T cells, or PBMCs provided the cDNA or gDNA that served as material.

CDR3 length: 15 residues. As originally analysed: Estimates of nucleated cell counts were drawn from the amplification of reference gene primers. The assay was immunoSEQ multiplex PCR, and TCRdb's table has in-frame clones only and misses some. The V and J calls and clone size are taken from that table; D and trimming were inferred from the DNA. The table records about 110,000 clones, about 88% of them present only once. The sequencing sample was made of peripheral blood. The chain is built from TRBV12-1 and TRBJ2-7; TRBD2 reflects the table's D call only, with no check against the DNA. TRBV12-1 is a pseudogene locus. The TCR was taken from a man aged 40-55 years with acute or convalescent COVID-19. CDR3 protein: CASSPLRARGNEQYF. In DNA, the CDR3 is TGTGCCAGCAGCCCGTTAAGAGCTAGAGGGAACGAGCAGTACTTC.